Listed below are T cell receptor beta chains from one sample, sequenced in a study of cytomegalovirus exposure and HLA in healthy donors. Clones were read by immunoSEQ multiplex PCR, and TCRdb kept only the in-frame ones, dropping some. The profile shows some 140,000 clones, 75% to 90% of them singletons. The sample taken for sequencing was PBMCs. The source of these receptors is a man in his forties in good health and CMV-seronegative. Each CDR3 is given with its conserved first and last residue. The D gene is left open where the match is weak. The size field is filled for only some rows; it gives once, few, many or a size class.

CASSDPGTSGNGDTDTQYF,TGTGCCAGCAGCGACCCCGGGACTAGCGGGAATGGGGACACAGATACGCAGTATTTT,TRBD2,TRBJ2-3,.,TRBV9
CASSIPGTGGGSPLHF,TGTGCCAGTAGTATTCCCGGGACAGGGGGCGGTTCACCCCTCCACTTT,TRBD1,TRBJ1-6,.,TRBV19
CASSYPGQLPYEQYF,TGTGCCAGCAGTTACCCGGGACAACTTCCCTACGAGCAGTACTTC,.,TRBJ2-7,.,TRBV6-6
CASSLDRTNQPQHF,TGTGCCAGTAGTTTGGACAGGACCAATCAGCCCCAGCATTTT,TRBD1,TRBJ1-5,.,TRBV19
CASSYVAAKNIQYF,TGTGCCAGCAGTTACGTGGCAGCCAAAAACATTCAGTACTTC,.,TRBJ2-4,.,TRBV6-6
CASSIRDRGYNEQFF,TGTGCCAGTAGTATCCGGGACAGGGGCTACAATGAGCAGTTCTTC,TRBD1,TRBJ2-1,.,TRBV19
CASSQSGGWAGELFF,TGTGCCAGCAGCCAATCAGGCGGATGGGCCGGGGAGCTGTTTTTT,.,TRBJ2-2,once,TRBV16
CASRRGGADTQYF,TGTGCCAGCAGAAGGGGGGGCGCAGATACGCAGTATTTT,.,TRBJ2-3,.,TRBV11-2
CASSPPWSSGTYNEQFF,TGTGCCAGCTCACCACCCTGGTCTAGCGGTACCTACAATGAGCAGTTCTTC,TRBD2,TRBJ2-1,.,TRBV18
CASSLLTGGGTGELFF,TGTGCCAGCAGTTTACTGACAGGGGGCGGCACCGGGGAGCTGTTTTTT,TRBD1,TRBJ2-2,once,TRBV27
CASSQGTGRLETQYF,TGCGCCAGCAGCCAAGGGACAGGTCGATTGGAGACCCAGTACTTC,TRBD1,TRBJ2-5,.,TRBV4-3